This TCR beta chain was captured in a study of T cells in Graves' hyperthyroidism and ophthalmopathy. With 5 bases clipped from V and 8 bases from J, the junction kept 12 bases outside the gene matches. The CDR3 runs to 16 residues. CDR1 and CDR2 from the germline V gene are SEHNR and FQNEAQ (reference sequence). The table lists this clonotype with a count of one. The CDR3 regions of TCR beta were amplified from RNA transcripts. When the TCR CDR3 underwent first-round RT-PCR, the HTBI primer set was used. MiXCR was run by TCRdb on the multiplex PCR reads, yielding one entry per CDR3 protein. The sample lists about 340,000 distinct CDR3 sequences; around 20% were seen once. No progression to ophthalmopathy during 18 months of follow-up defined stable disease. These patients, aged 18 to 65, had recently diagnosed hyperthyroidism lasting under 2 months. Each diagnosis was grounded in clinical symptoms, serum thyroxine and TRAb, thyroid ultrasound, and orbital computed tomography.

The TCR comes from a woman aged 45-65 years with Graves' hyperthyroidism. The sample taken for sequencing was blood. V is TRBV7-9 and J is TRBJ2-1; 10 nucleotides match TRBD1. The CDR3 loop reads CASSRWATGTGDEQFF. Here the CDR3 DNA reads TGTGCCAGCAGCCGCTGGGCTACCGGGACAGGGGATGAGCAGTTCTTC.